This TCR beta chain is drawn from a study of shared T cell receptors in the human thymus. CDR3 size: 15 residues. CDR1 MNHEY and CDR2 SVGAGI come from the germline V gene. Trimming shortened V by 8 bases and J by 5 bases, and 16 bases separated the two germline ends. TCRdb's copy holds only in-frame clones and misses some; the assay was immunoSEQ multiplex PCR. Among about 660,000 clones, around 87% were seen once, and the ten largest hold 0.0094%. The same sample was also studied in work on human thymus T cells. That paper states: Obtained as resections during corrective heart surgery, the thymus tissue was then studied.

The receptor comes from a boy younger than two with a congenital heart defect. The chain joins TRBV6-5 to TRBJ1-6; a possible D gene is TRBD1 (6 bases). Sequencing was performed on thymocytes. CDR3 coding DNA: TGTGCCAGCGGGTACAGGGTGCGAGATAATTCACCCCTCCACTTT. Translating it yields CASGYRVRDNSPLHF.